This passage covers 20 T cell receptor beta chains from one sample sequenced in a study of T cells in Graves' hyperthyroidism and ophthalmopathy. The CDR3 regions of TCR beta were amplified from RNA transcripts. HTBI primers drove first-round RT-PCR of the TCR CDR3. TCRdb redid the calling of the multiplex PCR reads with MiXCR, one entry per CDR3 protein. The sample carries some 490,000 distinct CDR3 sequences, around a fifth recorded once. Input material: blood. These receptors came from a woman aged 65 to 85 with Graves' ophthalmopathy.

This clonotype has only a few counts. The chain is built from TRBV10-3 and TRBJ1-5; D remains ambiguous. The germline V and J ends were trimmed by 5 bases and 5 bases, with 10 bases remaining between them. The CDR3 contains 13 residues. Germline loops: CDR1 ENHRY, CDR2 SYGVKD. CDR3 sequence (DNA): TGTGCCATCAGTCGGGTAGGACATCAGCCCCAGCATTTT. Protein sequence: CAISRVGHQPQHF.

This clonotype came up a few times. This sequence joins TRBV6-1 and TRBJ1-3; D gene unclear. V dropped 7 bases and J dropped 0 bases, with 10 bases sitting between them. CDR3 length: 14 amino acids. Germline V CDR1 and CDR2: MNHNS, SASEGT. DNA of the CDR3: TGTGCCAGCACTAAGGACCTCTCTGGAAACACCATATATTTT. This sequence encodes CASTKDLSGNTIYF.

In its sample, this clonotype was seen a few times. This chain links TRBV7-9 with TRBJ2-3; 9 positions agree with TRBD2. Trimming took 1 base from V and 0 from J; bases not matched to a gene: 5. This CDR3 has 17 amino acids. Germline loops: CDR1 SEHNR, CDR2 FQNEAQ (reference sequence). CDR3 in DNA: TGTGCCAGCAGCTTAGGACTAGCGGTATGGAGCACAGATACGCAGTATTTT. It is translated as CASSLGLAVWSTDTQYF.

This chain links TRBV11-1 with TRBJ1-6; TRBD1 aligns across 7 bases. The junction had 11 bases not matched to a gene; V was cut back by 8 bases and J by 10 bases. There are 14 residues in the CDR3. Germline CDR1 and CDR2: SGHAT and FQDESV (reference sequence). DNA of the CDR3: TGTGCCAGCCGCGAATCCACAGGGGTATCACCCCTCCACTTT. It is translated as CASRESTGVSPLHF.

This clonotype has only a few counts. V usage is TRBV11-2 and J usage is TRBJ2-7; no definite D call. Deletions cut 1 base from V and 9 bases from J, with 7 bases between. The CDR3 consists of 11 residues. The germline V gene has CDR1 SGHAT and CDR2 FQNNGV. The CDR3 nucleotides are TGTGCCAGCAGCTTAGGTGAGGCGCAGTACTTC. It yields the protein CASSLGEAQYF.

The chain uses TRBV5-1 and TRBJ2-3; D perhaps matches TRBD2 (5 bases). With 2 bases removed from V and 0 bases from J, the gap between germline ends came to 10 bases. The CDR3 totals 15 residues. Germline CDR1 is SGHRS and CDR2 is YFSETQ. Written as DNA, the CDR3 is TGCGCCAGCAGCTTTACTAGTCCAAGCACAGATACGCAGTATTTT. Encoded protein: CASSFTSPSTDTQYF.

This chain joins TRBV7-8 and TRBJ2-2, with a tentative D call TRBD1 (6 bases). The V gene lost 1 base and the J gene lost 4 bases, with 10 bases spanning the gap. The CDR3 is made up of 15 amino acids. The germline CDR1 and CDR2 sequences are SGHVS and FQNEAQ. CDR3 sequence reads: CASSLDRTVTGELFF. CDR3 DNA sequence: TGTGCCAGCAGCTTAGATAGGACAGTCACCGGGGAGCTGTTTTTT.

This clonotype was recorded many times. This sequence joins TRBV12-3 or TRBV12-4 and TRBJ1-2; D ambiguous. V lost 5 bases and J lost 4, with 14 bases in between. The CDR3 spans 14 residues. In DNA, the CDR3 is TGTGCCAGCAGTCCAGAGACGGACGTCTATGGCTACACCTTC. The encoded protein is CASSPETDVYGYTF.

The table lists this clonotype with many counts. The chain has TRBV2 and TRBJ2-1, with 9 bases matching TRBD2. Germline V lookup: CDR1 SNHLY, CDR2 FYNNEI. The J segment lost 4 bases and the V segment lost 3 bases, leaving 4 bases of the junction unmatched. This CDR3 comprises 15 residues. Written as DNA, the CDR3 is TGTGCCAGCAGTGATATTAGCGGGAGTTACAATGAGCAGTTCTTC. Its translation is CASSDISGSYNEQFF. Using reference TRBV2 and TRBJ2-1 for the parts outside the CDR3, the full variable domain is EPEVTQTPSHQVTQMGQEVILRCVPISNHLYFYWYRQILGQKVEFLVSFYNNEISEKSEIFDDQFSVERPDGSNFTLKIRSTKLEDSAMYFCASSDISGSYNEQFFGPGTRLTVL.

Only a few counts were recorded for this clonotype. The rearrangement uses TRBV6-2 or TRBV6-3 and TRBJ1-4, with TRBD1 as a possible D gene (5 bases). CDR1 is MNHEY and CDR2 is SVGEGT in the germline V gene. Trimming left V 2 bases short and J 7 bases short, with 17 bases between. This CDR3 comprises 16 residues. CDR3 loop: CASSYEGMGLAEKLFF. CDR3 bases: TGTGCCAGCAGTTACGAGGGGATGGGGCTGGCTGAAAAACTGTTTTTT.

The chain is built from TRBV6-5 and TRBJ2-7, with 14 bases lining up with TRBD2. Unmatched junction bases numbered 3, after V lost 2 bases and J lost 6 bases. Per germline, CDR1 MNHEY and CDR2 SVGAGI. The CDR3 runs 15 residues. CDR3 DNA: TGTGCCAGCAGTTACCCGGGACTAGCGGGGGCCGAGCAGTACTTC. Its translation: CASSYPGLAGAEQYF.

In regard to this clonotype: A much larger clone sits a single nucleotide away, making a read error possible. This sequence joins TRBV15 and TRBJ1-1, with TRBD1 identical over 8 bases. The CDR3 is 14 residues long. Per the germline V gene, CDR1 is LNHNV and CDR2 is YYDKDF (reference sequence). The CDR3, as DNA: TGTGCCACCAGCCTACGGACAGGGCCCACTGAAGCTTCCTTT. This gives the protein CATSLRTGPTEASF. Together with reference TRBV15 and TRBJ1-1, the CDR3 gives the full variable domain: DAMVIQNPRYQVTQFGKPVTLSCSQTLNHNVMYWYQQKSSQAPKLLFHYYDKDFNNEADTPDNFQSRRPNTSFCFLDIRSPGLGDTAMYLCATSLRTGPTEASFGQGTRLTVV.

V is TRBV20-1 and J is TRBJ2-1; D tentatively fits TRBD1 or TRBD2 (5 bases each). V dropped 7 bases and J dropped 4 bases, with 23 bases sitting between them. The V gene's germline CDR1 is DFQATT and CDR2 SNEGSKA (reference sequence). This CDR3 contains 16 residues. The CDR3 region has the DNA TGCAGTGTTAAGTCAAGAGGGGTAGGGAATTACAATGAGCAGTTCTTC. It yields the protein CSVKSRGVGNYNEQFF.

This clonotype was counted ten times or more. The V call is TRBV28, the J call TRBJ1-1; D is ambiguous. With 3 bases removed from V and 0 bases from J, the gap between germline ends came to 2 bases. CDR3 size: 12 residues. Germline values: CDR1 MDHEN, CDR2 SYDVKM. This CDR3 reads CASSFMNTEAFF. The CDR3 DNA reads as TGTGCCAGCAGTTTTATGAACACTGAAGCTTTCTTT.

At least ten counts were recorded for this clonotype. The chain combines TRBV11-3 with TRBJ2-7; a possible D gene is TRBD2 (6 bases). Trimming shortened V by 5 bases and J by 1 base, and 9 bases separated the two germline ends. Germline assignment: CDR1 SGHNT and CDR2 YENEEA. The length of the CDR3 is 13 residues. The CDR3 region is CASSARDSYEQYF. CDR3 coding DNA: TGTGCCAGCAGCGCGCGGGATTCCTACGAGCAGTACTTC.

This clonotype was observed a handful of times. The chain employs TRBV7-9 and TRBJ2-3, with 14 bases that match TRBD2. Germline CDR1 is SEHNR and CDR2 is FQNEAQ (reference sequence). The CDR3 is made up of 20 amino acids. Unmatched junction bases numbered 10, after V lost 1 base and J lost 1 base. CDR3 DNA sequence: TGTGCCAGCAGCTTAGGACTAGCGGGAGGGCTTACCCGAGGCACAGATACGCAGTATTTT. Amino acid sequence: CASSLGLAGGLTRGTDTQYF.

This clonotype was counted between two and nine times. The J gene is TRBJ2-2, the V gene TRBV19; either TRBD1 or TRBD2 may fit D (5 bases each). V lost 5 bases and J lost 7, with 17 bases in between. CDR1 is LNHDA, CDR2 SQIVND, per germline (reference sequence). The CDR3 is made up of 15 amino acids. CDR3 in amino acids: CASSPGTLGIGELFF. The CDR3 nucleotides read TGTGCCAGTAGTCCCGGGACCCTGGGGATCGGGGAGCTGTTTTTT.

In its sample, this clonotype was seen many times. The V and J genes are TRBV28 and TRBJ2-1, with D possibly TRBD2 on 8 matching bases. Between the trimmed V and J ends, which lost 1 base and 8 bases, there was a span of 21 bases. CDR3 size: 17 residues. Per the germline V gene, CDR1 is MDHEN and CDR2 is SYDVKM. The CDR3 region is CASSLLMREVTGDEQFF. The CDR3 nucleotides read TGTGCCAGCAGTTTATTGATGCGGGAGGTCACAGGGGATGAGCAGTTCTTC.

In its sample, this clonotype was seen many times. This chain links TRBV2 with TRBJ1-2; 7 positions match TRBD1. The CDR3 consists of 13 residues. Per germline, CDR1 SNHLY and CDR2 FYNNEI. The V gene end was trimmed by 7 bases and the J gene end by 4 bases; junction bases not matched to a gene: 6. The CDR3 region is CASNDRDSYGYTF. CDR3 in DNA: TGTGCCAGCAATGACCGGGACAGCTATGGCTACACCTTC.

In this sample, this clonotype turned up many times. The genes are TRBV11-2 and TRBJ2-1; D remains ambiguous. The germline V gene has CDR1 SGHAT and CDR2 FQNNGV. Between the trimmed V and J ends, which lost 3 bases and 3 bases, there was a span of 3 bases. The CDR3 runs to 12 residues. The CDR3 region is CASSFRYNEQFF. CDR3 sequence (DNA): TGTGCCAGCAGCTTTCGCTACAATGAGCAGTTCTTC.